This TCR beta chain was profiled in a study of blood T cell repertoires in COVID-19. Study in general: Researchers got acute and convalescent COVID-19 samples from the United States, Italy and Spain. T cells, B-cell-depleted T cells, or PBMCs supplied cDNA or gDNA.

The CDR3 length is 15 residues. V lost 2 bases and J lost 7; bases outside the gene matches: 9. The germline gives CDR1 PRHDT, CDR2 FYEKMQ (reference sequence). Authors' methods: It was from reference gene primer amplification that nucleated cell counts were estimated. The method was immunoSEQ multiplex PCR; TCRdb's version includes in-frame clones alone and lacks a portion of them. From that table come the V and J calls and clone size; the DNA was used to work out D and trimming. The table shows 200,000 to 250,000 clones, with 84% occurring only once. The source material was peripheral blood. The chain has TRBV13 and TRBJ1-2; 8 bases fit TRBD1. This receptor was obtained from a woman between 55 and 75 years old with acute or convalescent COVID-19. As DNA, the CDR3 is TGTGCCAGCAGCTTATGGGCAGGGGGCGCAGCTGGCTACACCTTC. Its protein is CASSLWAGGAAGYTF.